These 5 T cell receptor beta chains came from one sample sequenced in a study of blood T cell repertoires in COVID-19. Using immunoSEQ multiplex PCR, the repertoire was profiled, and TCRdb retains in-frame clones only, with some absent. The data hold some 370,000 clones, with 80% to 85% observed a single time. The sample comprised PBMCs or T cells enriched from blood (not recorded which). The receptors originated from a woman aged 45-65 years who had recovered from COVID-19.

This chain joins TRBV7-9 and TRBJ1-1; TRBD1 might be the D (6 bases). Trimming removed 5 bases from V and 6 bases from J, with 16 bases in between. This CDR3 region has 14 residues. Germline V gives CDR1 SEHNR, CDR2 FQNEAQ (reference sequence). The DNA for the CDR3 is TGTGCCAGCAGCACACAACAGGGTCGAGCTGAAGCTTTCTTT. Its protein product is CASSTQQGRAEAFF.

This clone was observed once. The chain combines TRBV14 with TRBJ2-7, with D tentatively TRBD2 (6 bases). CDR1 and CDR2 from the germline V gene are SGHDN and FVKESK. Trimming left V 1 base short and J 3 bases short, with 10 bases between. The CDR3 length is 14 residues. The CDR3 DNA reads TGTGCCAGCAGCCAAGTTGGCGGGGTCTACGAGCAGTACTTC. Its protein product is CASSQVGGVYEQYF.

This chain joins TRBV27 and TRBJ2-3; 10 nucleotides line up with TRBD1. V lost 2 bases to trimming and J lost 9 bases; unmatched junction nucleotides: 8. CDR3 size: 15 residues. The V gene's germline CDR1 is MNHEY and CDR2 SMNVEV (reference sequence). Here the CDR3 reads CASSLGDRGLNTQYF. CDR3 in DNA: TGTGCCAGCAGTTTAGGGGACAGGGGCCTAAACACGCAGTATTTT.

The chain joins TRBV7-2 to TRBJ2-1, with 11 bases fitting TRBD2. CDR1 and CDR2 from the germline V gene are SGHTA and FQGNSA. The J segment lost 0 bases and the V segment lost 2 bases, leaving 6 bases of the junction unmatched. This CDR3 spans 18 amino acids. The CDR3 reads CASSLRWTSGLSYNEQFF. CDR3 nucleotide sequence: TGTGCCAGCAGCTTACGCTGGACTAGCGGGCTCTCCTACAATGAGCAGTTCTTC.

The gene calls are TRBV9 and TRBJ1-3, with TRBD1 as a possible D gene (5 bases). The length of the CDR3 is 16 residues. Germline V gives CDR1 SGDLS, CDR2 YYNGEE. The V and J ends lost 0 bases and 2 bases respectively, with 12 bases between them. The CDR3 coding sequence is TGTGCCAGCAGCGTAGGCAATCCGGGGGCTGGAAACACCATATATTTT. Translating gives CASSVGNPGAGNTIYF.